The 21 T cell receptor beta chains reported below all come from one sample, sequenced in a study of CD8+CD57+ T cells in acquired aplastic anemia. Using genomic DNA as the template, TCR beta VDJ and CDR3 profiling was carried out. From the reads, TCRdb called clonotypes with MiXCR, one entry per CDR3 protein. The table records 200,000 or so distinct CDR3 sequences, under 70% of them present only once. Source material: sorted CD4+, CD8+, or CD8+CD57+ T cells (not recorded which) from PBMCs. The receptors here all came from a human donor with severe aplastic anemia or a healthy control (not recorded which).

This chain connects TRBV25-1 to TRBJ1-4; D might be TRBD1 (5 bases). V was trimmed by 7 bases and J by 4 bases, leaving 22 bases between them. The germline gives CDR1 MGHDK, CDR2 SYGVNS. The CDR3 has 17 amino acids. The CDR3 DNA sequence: TGTGCCAGCAACCCCGGGAGGGGCTTGGAAGATAATGAAAAACTGTTTTTT. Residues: CASNPGRGLEDNEKLFF. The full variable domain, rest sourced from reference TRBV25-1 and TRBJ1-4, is EADIYQTPRYLVIGTGKKITLECSQTMGHDKMYWYQQDPGMELHLIHYSYGVNSTEKGDLSSESTVSRIRTEHFPLTLESARPSHTSQYLCASNPGRGLEDNEKLFFGSGTQLSVL.

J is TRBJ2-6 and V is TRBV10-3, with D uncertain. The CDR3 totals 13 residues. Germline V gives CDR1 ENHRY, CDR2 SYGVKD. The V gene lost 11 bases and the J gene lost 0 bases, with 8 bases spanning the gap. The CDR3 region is CAASPSGANVLTF. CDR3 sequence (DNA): TGTGCCGCAAGCCCCTCTGGGGCCAACGTCCTGACTTTC.

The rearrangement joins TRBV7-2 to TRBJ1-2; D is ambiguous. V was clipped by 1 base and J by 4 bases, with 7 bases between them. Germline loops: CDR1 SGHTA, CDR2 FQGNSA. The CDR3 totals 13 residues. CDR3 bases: TGTGCCAGCAGCTTAGGTTTATCCTATGGCTACACCTTC. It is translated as CASSLGLSYGYTF. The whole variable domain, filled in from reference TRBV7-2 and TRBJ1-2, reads GAGVSQSPSNKVTEKGKDVELRCDPISGHTALYWYRQSLGQGLEFLIYFQGNSAPDKSGLPSDRFSAERTGGSVSTLTIQRTQQEDSAVYLCASSLGLSYGYTFGSGTRLTVV.

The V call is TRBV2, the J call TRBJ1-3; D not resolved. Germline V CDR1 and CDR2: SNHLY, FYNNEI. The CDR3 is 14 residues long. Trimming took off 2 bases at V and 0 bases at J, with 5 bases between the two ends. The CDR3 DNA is TGTGCCAGCAGTGAAATTGACTCTGGAAACACCATATATTTT. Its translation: CASSEIDSGNTIYF.

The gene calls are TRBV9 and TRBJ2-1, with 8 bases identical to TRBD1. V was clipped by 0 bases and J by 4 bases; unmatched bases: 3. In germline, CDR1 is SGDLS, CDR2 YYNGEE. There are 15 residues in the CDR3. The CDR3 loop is CASSVGHRGYNEQFF. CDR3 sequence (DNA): TGTGCCAGCAGCGTAGGCCACAGGGGGTACAATGAGCAGTTCTTC.

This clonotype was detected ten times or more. The CDR3 is CARTDRGREKLFF. The CDR3 bases are TGTGCCAGGACGGACAGGGGGCGTGAAAAACTGTTTTTT. V and J are TRBV2 and TRBJ1-4; 11 positions match TRBD1. CDR1 is SNHLY, CDR2 FYNNEI, per germline. CDR3 length: 13 amino acids. The junction had 4 bases not matched to a gene; V was cut back by 9 bases and J by 7 bases.

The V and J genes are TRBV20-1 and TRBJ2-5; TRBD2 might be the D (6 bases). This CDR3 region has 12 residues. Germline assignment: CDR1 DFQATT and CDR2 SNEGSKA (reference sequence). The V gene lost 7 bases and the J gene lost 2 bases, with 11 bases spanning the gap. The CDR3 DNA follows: TGCAGTGTCCCGACTAGACAAGAGACCCAGTACTTC. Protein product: CSVPTRQETQYF.

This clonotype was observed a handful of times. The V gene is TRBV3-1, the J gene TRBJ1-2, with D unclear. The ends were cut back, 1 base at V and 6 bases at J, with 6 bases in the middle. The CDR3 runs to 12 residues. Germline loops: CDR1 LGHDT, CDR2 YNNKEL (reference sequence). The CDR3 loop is CASSQATNGYTF. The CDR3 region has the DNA TGTGCCAGCAGCCAAGCCACAAATGGCTACACCTTC.

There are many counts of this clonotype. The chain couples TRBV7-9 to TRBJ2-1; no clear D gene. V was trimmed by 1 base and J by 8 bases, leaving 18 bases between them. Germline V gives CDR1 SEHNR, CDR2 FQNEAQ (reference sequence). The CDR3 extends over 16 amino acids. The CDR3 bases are TGTGCCAGCAGCTTAGGATCTCTAGGTCCGGGTCATGAGCAGTTCTTC. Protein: CASSLGSLGPGHEQFF.

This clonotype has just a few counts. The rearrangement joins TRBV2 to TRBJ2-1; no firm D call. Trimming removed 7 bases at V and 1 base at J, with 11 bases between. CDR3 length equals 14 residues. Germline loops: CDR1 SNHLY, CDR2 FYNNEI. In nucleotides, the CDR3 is TGTGCCAGCACGGCGGATGGGTCCTACAATGAGCAGTTCTTC. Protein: CASTADGSYNEQFF. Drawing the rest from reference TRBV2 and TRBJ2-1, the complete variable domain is EPEVTQTPSHQVTQMGQEVILRCVPISNHLYFYWYRQILGQKVEFLVSFYNNEISEKSEIFDDQFSVERPDGSNFTLKIRSTKLEDSAMYFCASTADGSYNEQFFGPGTRLTVL.

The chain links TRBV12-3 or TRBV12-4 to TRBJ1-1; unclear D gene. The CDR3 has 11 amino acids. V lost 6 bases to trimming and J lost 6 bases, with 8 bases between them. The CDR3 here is CASRERSEAFF. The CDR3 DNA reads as TGTGCCAGCAGGGAAAGGTCTGAAGCTTTCTTT.

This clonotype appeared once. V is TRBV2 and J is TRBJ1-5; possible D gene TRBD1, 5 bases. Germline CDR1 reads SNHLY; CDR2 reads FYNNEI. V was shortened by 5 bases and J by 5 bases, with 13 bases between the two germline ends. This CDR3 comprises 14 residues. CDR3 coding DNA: TGTGCCAGCAGTCGGGACGGGCGGCATCAGCCCCAGCATTTT. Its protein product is CASSRDGRHQPQHF.

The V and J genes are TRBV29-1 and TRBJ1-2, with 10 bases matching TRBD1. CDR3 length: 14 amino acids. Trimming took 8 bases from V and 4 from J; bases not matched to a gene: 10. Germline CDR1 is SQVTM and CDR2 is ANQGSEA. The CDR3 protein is CSSGWGQGSYGYTF. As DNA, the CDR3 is TGCAGCTCTGGTTGGGGACAGGGGTCCTATGGCTACACCTTC. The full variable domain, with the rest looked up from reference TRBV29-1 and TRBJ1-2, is SAVISQKPSRDICQRGTSLTIQCQVDSQVTMMFWYRQQPGQSLTLIATANQGSEATYESGFVIDKFPISRPNLTFSTLTVSNMSPEDSSIYLCSSGWGQGSYGYTFGSGTRLTVV.

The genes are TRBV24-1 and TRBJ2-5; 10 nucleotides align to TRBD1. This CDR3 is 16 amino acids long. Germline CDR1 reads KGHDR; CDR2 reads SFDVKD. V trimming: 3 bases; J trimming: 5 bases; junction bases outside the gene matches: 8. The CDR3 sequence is CATSDIQTGGAETQYF. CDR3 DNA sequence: TGTGCCACCAGTGATATACAGACAGGGGGCGCGGAGACCCAGTACTTC.

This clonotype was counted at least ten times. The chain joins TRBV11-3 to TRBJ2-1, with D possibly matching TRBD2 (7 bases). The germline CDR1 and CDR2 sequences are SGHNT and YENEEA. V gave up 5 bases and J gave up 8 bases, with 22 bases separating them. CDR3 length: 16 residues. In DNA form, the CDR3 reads TGTGCCAGCAGCCGCTCGGGTGGGGGGGCTCTAGATGAGCAGTTCTTC. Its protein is CASSRSGGGALDEQFF.

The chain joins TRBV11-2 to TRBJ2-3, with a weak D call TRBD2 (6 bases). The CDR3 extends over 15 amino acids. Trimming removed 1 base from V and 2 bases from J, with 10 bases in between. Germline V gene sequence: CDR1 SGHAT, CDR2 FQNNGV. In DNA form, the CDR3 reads TGTGCCAGCAGCTTAGGACTAGGGGACACAGATACGCAGTATTTT. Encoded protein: CASSLGLGDTDTQYF.

This chain's CDR3 is CATSSQGYEQYF. The CDR3 nucleotides are TGTGCCACCAGCAGTCAGGGTTACGAGCAGTACTTC. The chain links TRBV15 to TRBJ2-7; D is possibly TRBD1 (5 bases). From germline, CDR1 is LNHNV and CDR2 YYDKDF (reference sequence). V lost 3 bases to trimming and J lost 4 bases, with 7 bases between them. The CDR3 consists of 12 residues.

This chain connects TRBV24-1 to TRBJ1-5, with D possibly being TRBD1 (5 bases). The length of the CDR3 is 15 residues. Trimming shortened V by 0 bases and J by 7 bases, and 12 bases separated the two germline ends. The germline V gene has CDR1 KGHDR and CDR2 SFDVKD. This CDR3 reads CATSDLWPGWQPQHF. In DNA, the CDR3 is TGTGCCACCAGTGATTTGTGGCCAGGGTGGCAGCCCCAGCATTTT.

The CDR3 is CASSQDRRPTGEKLFF. In DNA form, the CDR3 reads TGCGCCAGCAGCCAAGATAGAAGACCTACGGGTGAAAAACTGTTTTTT. The chain employs TRBV4-3 and TRBJ1-4; D is unclear. Germline V gives CDR1 LGHNA, CDR2 YSLEER. V lost 0 bases to trimming and J lost 7 bases, with 15 bases between them. The CDR3 loop spans 16 amino acids.

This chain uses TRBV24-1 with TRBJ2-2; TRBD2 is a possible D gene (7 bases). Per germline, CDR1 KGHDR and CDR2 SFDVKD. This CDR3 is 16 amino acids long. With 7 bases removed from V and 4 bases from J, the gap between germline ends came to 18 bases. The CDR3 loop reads CATRGGAAAGTGELFF. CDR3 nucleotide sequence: TGTGCCACCAGAGGGGGGGCAGCGGCCGGCACCGGGGAGCTGTTTTTT.

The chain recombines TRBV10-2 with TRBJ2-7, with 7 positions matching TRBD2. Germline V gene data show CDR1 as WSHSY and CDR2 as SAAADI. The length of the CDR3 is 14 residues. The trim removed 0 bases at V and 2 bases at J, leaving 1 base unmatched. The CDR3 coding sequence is TGCGCCAGCAGTGAGTCCCGGGGGGCCTACGAGCAGTACTTC. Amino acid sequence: CASSESRGAYEQYF.